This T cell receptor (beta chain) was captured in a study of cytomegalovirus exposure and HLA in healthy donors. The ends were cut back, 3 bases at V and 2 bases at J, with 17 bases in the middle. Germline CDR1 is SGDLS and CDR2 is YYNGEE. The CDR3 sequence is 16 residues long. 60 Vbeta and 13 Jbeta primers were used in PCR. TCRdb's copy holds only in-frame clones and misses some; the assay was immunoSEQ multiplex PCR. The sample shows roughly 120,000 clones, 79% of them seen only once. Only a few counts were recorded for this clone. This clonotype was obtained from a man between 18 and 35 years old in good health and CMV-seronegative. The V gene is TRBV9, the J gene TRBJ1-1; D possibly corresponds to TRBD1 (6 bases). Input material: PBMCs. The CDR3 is CASSETPGGPNTEAFF. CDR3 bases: TGTGCCAGCAGCGAGACCCCCGGGGGGCCAAACACTGAAGCTTTCTTT.